The 10 T cell receptor beta chains reported below all come from one sample, sequenced in a study of blood T cell repertoires in COVID-19. Using immunoSEQ multiplex PCR, the repertoire was profiled, and TCRdb retains in-frame clones only, with some absent. The sample holds about 55,000 clones, about 82% seen once. Sequenced input: peripheral blood. All receptors derive from a human donor in a cohort sampled during active COVID-19.

The rearrangement joins TRBV12-3 or TRBV12-4 to TRBJ2-5; possible D gene TRBD2, 5 bases. The V end lost 2 bases, the J end lost 4 bases, and 8 bases lay between the germline ends. CDR3 size: 13 residues. This CDR3 is CASSLIEGETQYF. CDR3 nucleotide sequence: TGTGCCAGCAGTTTAATCGAGGGAGAGACCCAGTACTTC.

The rearrangement uses TRBV6-4 and TRBJ2-1; 9 positions agree with TRBD2. Trimming at V came to 6 bases and at J to 3 bases, leaving 3 bases not matched to a gene. CDR3 length: 14 amino acids. Looked up from germline, CDR1 is MRHNA and CDR2 is SNTAGT. The CDR3 region is CASRSSGGYNEQFF. The DNA for the CDR3 is TGTGCCAGCAGGAGTAGCGGGGGCTACAATGAGCAGTTCTTC.

This chain uses TRBV7-6 with TRBJ1-3; no definite D call. The V gene's germline CDR1 is SGHVS and CDR2 FNYEAQ. Trimming took off 2 bases at V and 4 bases at J, with 15 bases between the two ends. This CDR3 spans 16 amino acids. The CDR3 here is CASSLQRPNLGNTIYF. In DNA, the CDR3 is TGTGCCAGCAGCTTACAGCGCCCGAATCTCGGAAACACCATATATTTT.

This chain joins TRBV28 and TRBJ2-7; 8 bases agree with TRBD1. CDR3 length equals 14 residues. Germline lookup yields CDR1 MDHEN and CDR2 SYDVKM. V lost 8 bases, J lost 4 bases, and 10 bases stayed unmatched. The CDR3 is CASGVTRGLYEQYF. Written as DNA, the CDR3 is TGTGCCAGCGGGGTGACCAGGGGGCTTTACGAGCAGTACTTC.

V is TRBV29-1 and J is TRBJ2-7, with 8 bases aligning to TRBD2. The germline gives CDR1 SQVTM, CDR2 ANQGSEA. After removal of 0 bases from V and 0 bases from J, the junction contained 4 bases not matched to a gene. CDR3 size: 15 residues. CDR3 loop: CSVEDPGGSSYEQYF. Here the CDR3 DNA reads TGCAGCGTTGAAGACCCGGGGGGGAGCTCCTACGAGCAGTACTTC.

The V call is TRBV7-3, the J call TRBJ2-3; TRBD1 is a possible D gene (6 bases). Trimming took 3 bases from V and 0 from J, leaving 7 bases between them. This CDR3 is 14 amino acids long. Germline values: CDR1 SGHTA, CDR2 FQGTGA. The CDR3 loop reads CASSLTGSTDTQYF. The CDR3 nucleotides read TGTGCCAGCAGCTTGACAGGTAGCACAGATACGCAGTATTTT.

In the case of this clone: The same CDR3 is also encoded by other DNA sequences in this sample. In nucleotides, the CDR3 is TGTGCCAGTAGTATTTTAGGGGCAGCGAACACCGGGGAGCTGTTTTTT. As protein: CASSILGAANTGELFF. This sequence joins TRBV19 and TRBJ2-2, with a weak D call TRBD1 (5 bases). In germline, CDR1 is LNHDA, CDR2 SQIVND (reference sequence). This CDR3 region has 16 residues. V was trimmed by 3 bases and J by 0 bases, leaving 11 bases between them.

This chain connects TRBV2 to TRBJ1-5, with 8 bases identical to TRBD1. The germline gives CDR1 SNHLY, CDR2 FYNNEI. The CDR3 loop spans 14 amino acids. Trimming took 5 bases from V and 2 from J; bases not matched to a gene: 2. The CDR3 DNA follows: TGTGCCAGCAGTCCGGACAGGGGCAATCAGCCCCAGCATTTT. It yields the protein CASSPDRGNQPQHF.

The chain couples TRBV6-5 to TRBJ1-2; D remains ambiguous. CDR3 length: 15 amino acids. Germline V lookup: CDR1 MNHEY, CDR2 SVGAGI. Between the trimmed V and J ends, which lost 2 bases and 0 bases, there was a span of 10 bases. The CDR3 DNA reads as TGTGCCAGCAGTTACGCGGGCCTGACTAACTATGGCTACACCTTC. This codes for CASSYAGLTNYGYTF.

V usage is TRBV3-1 (or the pseudogene TRBV3-2) and J usage is TRBJ1-1; D might be TRBD1 (5 bases). Trimming removed 1 base at V and 8 bases at J, with 17 bases between. CDR1 and CDR2 (germline): LGHDT, YNNKEL (reference sequence). This CDR3 is 15 amino acids long. CDR3 region: CASSQVGQGMGEAFF. In DNA form, the CDR3 reads TGTGCCAGCAGCCAAGTAGGTCAGGGAATGGGGGAAGCTTTCTTT.